This T cell receptor (beta chain) was recorded in a study of cytomegalovirus exposure and HLA in healthy donors. Study results and caveats: Analysis was carried out at a later point, and it linked a missense DCLRE1C variant to TCR beta V- and J-gene trimming.

Per germline, CDR1 SGHRS and CDR2 YFSETQ. The CDR3 is made up of 15 amino acids. The V gene lost 4 bases and the J gene lost 4 bases, with 15 bases spanning the gap. Amplification used 60 Vbeta primers and 13 Jbeta primers. TCRdb's table, derived via immunoSEQ multiplex PCR, lists solely in-frame clones and lacks some. This sample yields about 180,000 clones, of which roughly 77% are seen a single time; around 1.9% belongs to the top ten. A remark on this clone: The antigen remains undetermined.

This TCR was recovered from a young woman in good health and CMV-seronegative. The material sequenced was PBMCs. V usage is TRBV5-1 and J usage is TRBJ1-3; possibly TRBD1 for D (6 bases). CDR3 nucleotide sequence: TGCGCCAGCAGCATTACACAGGGATACGGAAACACCATATATTTT. Translated, it gives CASSITQGYGNTIYF.